This T cell receptor (beta chain) was observed in a study of blood T cell repertoires in COVID-19. This CDR3 is built from 13 residues. The V and J ends lost 7 bases and 8 bases, in that order; junction bases with no gene match: 7. CDR1 LNHDA and CDR2 SQIVND come from the germline V gene (reference sequence). Assay used: immunoSEQ multiplex PCR; TCRdb lists only in-frame clones, some missing. The data contain more than 200,000 clones, approximately 86% of them singletons. The receptor was derived from a woman aged 55-70 years with COVID-19, enrolled during active disease. Sequences were obtained from peripheral blood. The V call is TRBV19, the J call TRBJ1-2, with 10 bases matching TRBD1. As DNA, the CDR3 is TGTGCCAGTATTCCGACAGGGGGCTACGGCTACACCTTC. Its protein product is CASIPTGGYGYTF.